This T cell receptor (beta chain) was identified in a study of blood T cell repertoires in COVID-19. Across the whole study: PBMCs, B-cell-depleted T cells, or T cells were the source of the cDNA or gDNA that made up the material.

Produced via immunoSEQ multiplex PCR; TCRdb's table is partial and in-frame only. This table has some 220,000 clones, 65% to 90% appearing once. The V end was cut by 3 bases, the J end by 0 bases, with 9 bases between. The CDR3 runs to 15 residues. Germline V gene lookup returns CDR1 DFQATT and CDR2 SNEGSKA (reference sequence). V and J are TRBV20-1 and TRBJ1-6, with D unresolved. This receptor was taken from a man in his forties or fifties with COVID-19, enrolled during active disease. Source material: peripheral blood. Written as DNA, the CDR3 is TGCAGTGCTAGTATTAGAAGCTCCTATAATTCACCCCTCCACTTT. Encoded protein: CSASIRSSYNSPLHF.